These 8 T cell receptor beta chains share one sample of origin, sequenced in a study of cytomegalovirus exposure and HLA in healthy donors. Primers for the PCR totalled 60 Vbeta and 13 Jbeta. Sequencing used immunoSEQ multiplex PCR; TCRdb keeps in-frame clones, though not all of them. The repertoire includes 120,000 to 150,000 clones, over 75% of them detected once, and less than 1.5% sits in the top ten. Material: PBMCs. The origin of the receptors is a female donor in good health and CMV-seronegative.

The rearrangement joins TRBV15 to TRBJ2-5; D unresolved. The CDR3 is 15 residues long. The ends were cut back, 1 base at V and 7 bases at J, with 16 bases in the middle. The germline CDR1 and CDR2 sequences are LNHNV and YYDKDF (reference sequence). The CDR3 sequence: CATSRVRYVALTQYF. The CDR3 DNA reads TGTGCCACCAGCAGAGTGAGATATGTCGCTCTGACCCAGTACTTC. The full variable domain, its missing parts supplied by reference TRBV15 and TRBJ2-5, is DAMVIQNPRYQVTQFGKPVTLSCSQTLNHNVMYWYQQKSSQAPKLLFHYYDKDFNNEADTPDNFQSRRPNTSFCFLDIRSPGLGDTAMYLCATSRVRYVALTQYFGPGTRLLVL.

V usage is TRBV6-1 and J usage is TRBJ2-7; D is perhaps TRBD2 (6 bases). V gave up 3 bases and J gave up 2 bases, with 11 bases separating them. This CDR3 is 14 amino acids long. Germline V gene sequence: CDR1 MNHNS, CDR2 SASEGT. CDR3 sequence: CASSDRAGPYEQYF. The CDR3 DNA reads as TGTGCCAGCAGTGACAGGGCGGGACCCTACGAGCAGTACTTC.

V gene TRBV28 combines with J gene TRBJ2-3; TRBD2 is a possible D gene (6 bases). There are 12 residues in the CDR3. Trimming shortened V by 5 bases and J by 7 bases, and 10 bases separated the two germline ends. Germline loops: CDR1 MDHEN, CDR2 SYDVKM. CDR3 residues: CASSPREYTQYF. DNA for the CDR3: TGTGCCAGCAGTCCCCGGGAGTATACGCAGTATTTT.

This rearrangement joins TRBV2 to TRBJ2-7; D uncertain. V lost 7 bases and J lost 2, with 6 bases in between. Germline V gene data show CDR1 as SNHLY and CDR2 as FYNNEI. CDR3 length equals 11 residues. CDR3 loop: CASKQTYEQYF. The CDR3 coding sequence is TGTGCCAGCAAACAGACCTACGAGCAGTACTTC.

The V and J genes are TRBV28 and TRBJ1-5; possibly TRBD1 for D (6 bases). Germline CDR1 reads MDHEN; CDR2 reads SYDVKM. This CDR3 is 14 amino acids long. V lost 7 bases and J lost 3, with 13 bases in between. The CDR3 sequence: CASNWGQANQPQHF. DNA for the CDR3: TGTGCCAGCAATTGGGGGCAGGCCAATCAGCCCCAGCATTTT. The complete variable domain, with remaining parts taken from reference TRBV28 and TRBJ1-5, reads DVKVTQSSRYLVKRTGEKVFLECVQDMDHENMFWYRQDPGLGLRLIYFSYDVKMKEKGDIPEGYSVSREKKERFSLILESASTNQTSMYLCASNWGQANQPQHFGDGTRLSIL.

The rearrangement joins TRBV28 to TRBJ2-7; 7 bases match TRBD1. In germline, CDR1 is MDHEN, CDR2 SYDVKM. V lost 8 bases, J lost 3 bases, and 7 bases stayed unmatched. The CDR3 loop spans 13 amino acids. The CDR3 here is CASSDRLSYEQYF. DNA of the CDR3: TGTGCCAGCTCGGACAGGCTGAGCTACGAGCAGTACTTC.

J is TRBJ2-1 and V is TRBV29-1, with 8 bases identical to TRBD2. Looked up from germline, CDR1 is SQVTM and CDR2 is ANQGSEA. The CDR3 runs to 13 residues. V shed 4 bases and J 9 bases; nucleotides not matched to a gene: 8. DNA for the CDR3: TGCAGCGTTGCGGGCCGGGGGGGCCCTGAGCAGTTCTTC. Translated, it gives CSVAGRGGPEQFF.

This clone was found a few times. Distinct nucleotide sequences in the sample also encode this CDR3. V gene TRBV7-9 combines with J gene TRBJ1-1, with a weak D call TRBD1 (6 bases). The CDR3 runs to 13 residues. Deletions cut 4 bases from V and 1 base from J, with 7 bases between. Germline CDR1 SEHNR, CDR2 FQNEAQ (reference sequence). As DNA, the CDR3 is TGTGCCAGCAGCTCACAGGGGAACACTGAAGCTTTCTTT. This sequence encodes CASSSQGNTEAFF.